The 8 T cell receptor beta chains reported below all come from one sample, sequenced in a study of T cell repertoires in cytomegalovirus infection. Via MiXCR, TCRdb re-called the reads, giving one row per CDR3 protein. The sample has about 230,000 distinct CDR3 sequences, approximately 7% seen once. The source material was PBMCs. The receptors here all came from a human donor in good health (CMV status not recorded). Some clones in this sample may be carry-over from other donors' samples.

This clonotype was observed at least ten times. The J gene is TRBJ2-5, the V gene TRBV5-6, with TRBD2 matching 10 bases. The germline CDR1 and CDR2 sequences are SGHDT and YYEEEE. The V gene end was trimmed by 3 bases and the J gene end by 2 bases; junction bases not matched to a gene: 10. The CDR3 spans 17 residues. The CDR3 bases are TGTGCCAGCAGCTGGGCCCGGGGTAGCGGGGGGCAAGAGACCCAGTACTTC. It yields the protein CASSWARGSGGQETQYF.

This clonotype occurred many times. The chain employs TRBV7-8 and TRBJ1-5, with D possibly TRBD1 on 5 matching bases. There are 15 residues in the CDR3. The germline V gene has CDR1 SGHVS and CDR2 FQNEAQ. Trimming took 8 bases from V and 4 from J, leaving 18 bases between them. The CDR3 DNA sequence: TGTGCCAGCCAACCCCGGGGGACCTATAATCAGCCCCAGCATTTT. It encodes CASQPRGTYNQPQHF.

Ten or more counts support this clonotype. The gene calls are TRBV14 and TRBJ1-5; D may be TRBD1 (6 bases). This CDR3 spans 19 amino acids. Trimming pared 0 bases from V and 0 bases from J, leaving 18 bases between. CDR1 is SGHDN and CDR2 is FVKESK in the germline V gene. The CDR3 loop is CASSQESGQWLYSNQPQHF. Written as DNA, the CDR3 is TGTGCCAGCAGCCAAGAATCCGGACAGTGGCTTTATAGCAATCAGCCCCAGCATTTT.

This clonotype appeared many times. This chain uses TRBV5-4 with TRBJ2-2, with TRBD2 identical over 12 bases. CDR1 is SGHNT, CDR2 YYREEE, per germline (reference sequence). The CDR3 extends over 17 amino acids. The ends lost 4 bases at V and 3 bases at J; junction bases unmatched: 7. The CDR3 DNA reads TGTGCCAGCAGCCTGCCTGGGACTAGCGGGTACACCGGGGAGCTGTTTTTT. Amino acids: CASSLPGTSGYTGELFF.

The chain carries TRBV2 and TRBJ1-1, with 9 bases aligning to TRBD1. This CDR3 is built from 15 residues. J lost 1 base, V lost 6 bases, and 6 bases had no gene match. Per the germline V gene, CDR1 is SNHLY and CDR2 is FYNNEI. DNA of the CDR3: TGTGCCAGCAGGGACAGGGGACACAGGAACACTGAAGCTTTCTTT. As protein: CASRDRGHRNTEAFF.

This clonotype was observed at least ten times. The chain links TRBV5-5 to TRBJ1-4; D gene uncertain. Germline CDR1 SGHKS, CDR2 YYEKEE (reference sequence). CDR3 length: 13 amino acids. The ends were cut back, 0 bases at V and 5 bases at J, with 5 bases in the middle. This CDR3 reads CASSLAQNEKLFF. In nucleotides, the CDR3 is TGTGCCAGCAGCTTGGCCCAGAATGAAAAACTGTTTTTT.

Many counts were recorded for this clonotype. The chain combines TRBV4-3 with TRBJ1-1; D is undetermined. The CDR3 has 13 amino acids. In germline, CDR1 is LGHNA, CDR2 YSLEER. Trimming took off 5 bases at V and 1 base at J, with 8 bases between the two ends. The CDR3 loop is CASSNFGNTEAFF. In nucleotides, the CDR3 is TGCGCCAGCAGCAACTTTGGGAACACTGAAGCTTTCTTT.

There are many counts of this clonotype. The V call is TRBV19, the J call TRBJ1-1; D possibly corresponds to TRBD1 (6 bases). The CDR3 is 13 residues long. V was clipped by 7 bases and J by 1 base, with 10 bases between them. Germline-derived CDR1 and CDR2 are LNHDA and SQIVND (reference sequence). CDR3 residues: CASTRTENTEAFF. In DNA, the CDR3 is TGTGCCAGTACCAGGACAGAGAACACTGAAGCTTTCTTT. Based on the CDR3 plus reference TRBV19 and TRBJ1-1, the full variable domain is DGGITQSPKYLFRKEGQNVTLSCEQNLNHDAMYWYRQDPGQGLRLIYYSQIVNDFQKGDIAEGYSVSREKKESFPLTVTSAQKNPTAFYLCASTRTENTEAFFGQGTRLTVV.